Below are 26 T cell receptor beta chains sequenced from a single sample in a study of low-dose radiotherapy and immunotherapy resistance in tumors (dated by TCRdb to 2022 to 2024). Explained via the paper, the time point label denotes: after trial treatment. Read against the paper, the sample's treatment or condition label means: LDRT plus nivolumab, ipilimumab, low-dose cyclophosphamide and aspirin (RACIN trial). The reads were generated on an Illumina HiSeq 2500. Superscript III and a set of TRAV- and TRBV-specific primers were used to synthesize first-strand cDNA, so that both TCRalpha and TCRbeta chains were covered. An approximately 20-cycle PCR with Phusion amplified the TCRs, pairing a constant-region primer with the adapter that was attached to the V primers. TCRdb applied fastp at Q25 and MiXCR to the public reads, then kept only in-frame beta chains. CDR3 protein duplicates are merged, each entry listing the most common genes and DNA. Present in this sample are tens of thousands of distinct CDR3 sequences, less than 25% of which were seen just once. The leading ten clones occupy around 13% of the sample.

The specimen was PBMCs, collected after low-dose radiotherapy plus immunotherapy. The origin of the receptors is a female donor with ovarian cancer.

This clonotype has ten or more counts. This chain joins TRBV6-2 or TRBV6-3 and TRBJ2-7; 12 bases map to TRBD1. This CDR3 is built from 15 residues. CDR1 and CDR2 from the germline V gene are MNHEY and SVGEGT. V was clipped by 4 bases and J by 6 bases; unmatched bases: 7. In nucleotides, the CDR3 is TGTGCCAGCAGTTCTCCGGGACAGGGGGCCGTCGAGCAGTACTTC. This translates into CASSSPGQGAVEQYF.

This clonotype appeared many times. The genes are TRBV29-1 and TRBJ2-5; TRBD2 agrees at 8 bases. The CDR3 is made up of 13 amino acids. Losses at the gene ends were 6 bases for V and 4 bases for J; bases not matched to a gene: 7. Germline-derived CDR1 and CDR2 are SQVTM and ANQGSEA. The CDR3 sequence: CSVGGRGGETQYF. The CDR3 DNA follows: TGCAGCGTGGGGGGCCGGGGGGGAGAGACCCAGTACTTC.

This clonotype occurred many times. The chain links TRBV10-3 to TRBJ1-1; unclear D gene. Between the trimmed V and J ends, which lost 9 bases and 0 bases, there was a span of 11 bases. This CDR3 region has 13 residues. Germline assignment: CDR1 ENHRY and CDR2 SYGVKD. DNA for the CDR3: TGTGCCATTACCGGGTCCATGAACACTGAAGCTTTCTTT. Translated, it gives CAITGSMNTEAFF.

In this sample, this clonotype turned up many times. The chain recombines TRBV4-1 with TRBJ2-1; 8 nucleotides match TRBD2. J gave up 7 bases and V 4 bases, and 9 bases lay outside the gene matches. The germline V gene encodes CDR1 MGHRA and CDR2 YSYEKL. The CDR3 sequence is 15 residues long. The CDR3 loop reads CASSLRGGLRNEQFF. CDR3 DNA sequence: TGCGCCAGCAGCCTCCGGGGGGGCCTGAGGAATGAGCAGTTCTTC.

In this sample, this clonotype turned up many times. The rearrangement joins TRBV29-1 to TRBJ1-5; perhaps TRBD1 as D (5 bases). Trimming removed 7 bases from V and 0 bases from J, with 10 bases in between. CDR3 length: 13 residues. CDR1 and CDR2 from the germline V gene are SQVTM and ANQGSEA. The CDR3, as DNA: TGCAGCGCCGGGGACGGTAGCAATCAGCCCCAGCATTTT. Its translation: CSAGDGSNQPQHF.

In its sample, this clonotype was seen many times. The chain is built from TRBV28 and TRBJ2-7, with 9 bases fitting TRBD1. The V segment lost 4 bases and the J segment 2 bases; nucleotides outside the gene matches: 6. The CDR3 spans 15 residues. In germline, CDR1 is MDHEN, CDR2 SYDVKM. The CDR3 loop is CASSSDGQGTYEQYF. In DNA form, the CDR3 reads TGTGCCAGCAGTTCAGATGGACAGGGGACCTACGAGCAGTACTTC.

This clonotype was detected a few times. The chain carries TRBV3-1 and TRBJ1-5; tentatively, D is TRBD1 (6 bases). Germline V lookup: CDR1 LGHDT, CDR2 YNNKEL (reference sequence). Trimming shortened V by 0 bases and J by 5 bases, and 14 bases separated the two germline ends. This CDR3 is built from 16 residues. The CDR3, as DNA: TGTGCCAGCAGCCAAGATTGGAGAGCAGGGGATCAGCCCCAGCATTTT. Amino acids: CASSQDWRAGDQPQHF.

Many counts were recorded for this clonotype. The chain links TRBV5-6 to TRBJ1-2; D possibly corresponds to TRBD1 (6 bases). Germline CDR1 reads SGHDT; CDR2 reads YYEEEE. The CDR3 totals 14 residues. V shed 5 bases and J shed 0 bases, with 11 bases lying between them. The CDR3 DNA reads TGTGCCAGCAGACGAGGGGGGGCTAACTATGGCTACACCTTC. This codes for CASRRGGANYGYTF.

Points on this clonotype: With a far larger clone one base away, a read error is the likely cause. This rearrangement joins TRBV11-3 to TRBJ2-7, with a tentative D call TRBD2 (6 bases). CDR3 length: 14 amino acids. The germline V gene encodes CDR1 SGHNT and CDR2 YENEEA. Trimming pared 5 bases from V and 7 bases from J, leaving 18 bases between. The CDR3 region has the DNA TGTGCCAGCAGCCTCCACCCCGGGGGTCATGAGCAGTACTTC. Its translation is CASSLHPGGHEQYF.

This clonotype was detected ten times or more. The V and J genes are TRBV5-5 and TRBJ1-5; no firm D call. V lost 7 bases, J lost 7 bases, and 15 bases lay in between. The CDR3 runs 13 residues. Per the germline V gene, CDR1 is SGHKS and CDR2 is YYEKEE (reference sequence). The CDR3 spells CASAFGDGQPQHF. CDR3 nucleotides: TGTGCCAGCGCGTTCGGGGATGGGCAGCCCCAGCATTTT.

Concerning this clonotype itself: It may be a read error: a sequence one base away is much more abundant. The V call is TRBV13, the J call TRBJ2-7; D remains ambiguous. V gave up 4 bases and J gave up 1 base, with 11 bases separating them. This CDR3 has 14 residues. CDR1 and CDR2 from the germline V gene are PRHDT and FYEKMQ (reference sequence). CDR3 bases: TGTGCCAGCAGCTGCTTCAGTGGGTCCTACGAGCAGTACTTC. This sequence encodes CASSCFSGSYEQYF.

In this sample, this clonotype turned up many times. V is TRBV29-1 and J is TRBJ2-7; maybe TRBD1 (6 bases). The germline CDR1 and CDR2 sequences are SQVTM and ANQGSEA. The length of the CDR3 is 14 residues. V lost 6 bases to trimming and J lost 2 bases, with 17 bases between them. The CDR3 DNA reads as TGCAGCGTAAAACGGGCAGGGACAACCTACGAGCAGTACTTC. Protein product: CSVKRAGTTYEQYF.

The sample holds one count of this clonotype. The CDR3 region is CSVLRDRQHTF. DNA for the CDR3: TGCAGCGTGCTCCGGGACCGACAGCACACCTTC. V usage is TRBV29-1 and J usage is TRBJ1-2; D is possibly TRBD1 (5 bases). Germline CDR1 is SQVTM and CDR2 is ANQGSEA. V lost 6 bases and J 12 bases, leaving 17 bases between the germline ends. The CDR3 is 11 amino acids.

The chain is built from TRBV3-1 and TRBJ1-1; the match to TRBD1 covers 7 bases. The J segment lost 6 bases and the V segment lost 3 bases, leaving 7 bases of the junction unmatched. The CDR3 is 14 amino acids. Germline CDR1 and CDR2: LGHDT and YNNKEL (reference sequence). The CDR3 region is CASSQYDRAPEAFF. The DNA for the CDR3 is TGTGCCAGCAGCCAGTACGACAGGGCCCCTGAAGCTTTCTTT.

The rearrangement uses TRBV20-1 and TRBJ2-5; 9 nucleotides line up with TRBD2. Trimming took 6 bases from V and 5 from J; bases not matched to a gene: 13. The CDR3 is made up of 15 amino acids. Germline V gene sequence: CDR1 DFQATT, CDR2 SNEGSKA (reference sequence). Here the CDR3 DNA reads TGCAGTGCCCATTTAGCGGGGGAACACCGGGAGACCCAGTACTTC. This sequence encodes CSAHLAGEHRETQYF.

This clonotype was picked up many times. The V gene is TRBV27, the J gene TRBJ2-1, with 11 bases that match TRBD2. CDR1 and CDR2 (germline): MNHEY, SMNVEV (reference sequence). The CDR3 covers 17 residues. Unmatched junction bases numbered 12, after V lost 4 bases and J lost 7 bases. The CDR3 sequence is CASSSDLAGGPENEQFF. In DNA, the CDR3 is TGTGCCAGCAGTTCCGACTTAGCGGGAGGGCCGGAGAATGAGCAGTTCTTC.

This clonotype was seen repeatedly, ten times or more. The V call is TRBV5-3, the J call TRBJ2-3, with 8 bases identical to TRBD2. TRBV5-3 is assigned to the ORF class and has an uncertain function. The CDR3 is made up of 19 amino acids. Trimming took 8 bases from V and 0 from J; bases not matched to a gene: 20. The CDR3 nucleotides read TGTGCCAGCATCCCGACTAGCGTACCCCTGGGGACTAGCACAGATACGCAGTATTTT. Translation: CASIPTSVPLGTSTDTQYF.

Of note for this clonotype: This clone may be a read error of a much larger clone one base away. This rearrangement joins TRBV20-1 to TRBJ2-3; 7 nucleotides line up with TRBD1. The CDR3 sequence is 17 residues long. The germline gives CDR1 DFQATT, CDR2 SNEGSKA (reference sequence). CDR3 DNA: TGCGGTGCTCAAGGCAGGGGGTCCGAACTCGGGACAGATACGCAGTATTTT. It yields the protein CGAQGRGSELGTDTQYF.

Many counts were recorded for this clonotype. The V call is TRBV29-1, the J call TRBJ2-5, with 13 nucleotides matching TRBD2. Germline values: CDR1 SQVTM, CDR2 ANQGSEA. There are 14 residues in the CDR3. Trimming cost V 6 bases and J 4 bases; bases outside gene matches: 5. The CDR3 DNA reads TGCAGCGTATTACTAGCGGGAGGGGGAGAGACCCAGTACTTC. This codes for CSVLLAGGGETQYF.

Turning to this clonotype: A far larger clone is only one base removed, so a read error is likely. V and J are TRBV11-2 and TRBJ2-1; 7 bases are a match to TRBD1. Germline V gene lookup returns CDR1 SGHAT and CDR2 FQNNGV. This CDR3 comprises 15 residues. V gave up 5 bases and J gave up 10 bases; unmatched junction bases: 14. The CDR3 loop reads CASSIDREWVREQFF. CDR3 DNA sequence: TGTGCCAGCAGCATTGACAGGGAGTGGGTTAGAGAGCAGTTCTTC.

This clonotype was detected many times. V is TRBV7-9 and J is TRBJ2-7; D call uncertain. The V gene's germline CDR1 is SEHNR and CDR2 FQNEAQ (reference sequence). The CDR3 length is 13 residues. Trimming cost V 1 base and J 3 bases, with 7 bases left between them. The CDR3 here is CASSLVSSYEQYF. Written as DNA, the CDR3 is TGTGCCAGCAGCTTAGTCTCCAGCTACGAGCAGTACTTC.

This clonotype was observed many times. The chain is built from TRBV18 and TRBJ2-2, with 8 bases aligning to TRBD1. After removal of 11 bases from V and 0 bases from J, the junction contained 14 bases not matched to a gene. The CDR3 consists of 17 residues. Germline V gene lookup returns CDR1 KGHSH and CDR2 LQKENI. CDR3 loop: CAGRTGQDYANTGELFF. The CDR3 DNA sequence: TGTGCCGGCCGAACGGGACAGGACTATGCGAACACCGGGGAGCTGTTTTTT.

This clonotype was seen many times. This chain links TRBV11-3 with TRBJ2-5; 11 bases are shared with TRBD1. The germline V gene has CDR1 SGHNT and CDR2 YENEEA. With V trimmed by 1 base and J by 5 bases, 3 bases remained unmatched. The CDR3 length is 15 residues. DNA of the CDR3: TGTGCCAGCAGCTTAGGGACAGGGGGCGCGGAGACCCAGTACTTC. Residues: CASSLGTGGAETQYF.

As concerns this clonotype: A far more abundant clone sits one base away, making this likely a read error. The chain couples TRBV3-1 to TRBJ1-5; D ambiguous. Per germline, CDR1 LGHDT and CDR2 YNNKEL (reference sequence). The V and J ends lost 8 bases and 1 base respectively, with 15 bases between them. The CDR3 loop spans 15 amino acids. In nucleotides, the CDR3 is TGTGCCAGCTGTGCCCTTCTGGGAAGCAATCAGCCCCAGCATTTT. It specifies CASCALLGSNQPQHF.

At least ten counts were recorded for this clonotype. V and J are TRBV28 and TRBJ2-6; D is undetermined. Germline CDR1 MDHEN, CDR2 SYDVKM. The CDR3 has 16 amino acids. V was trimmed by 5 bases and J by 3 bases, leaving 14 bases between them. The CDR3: CASSTSSPLGANVLTF. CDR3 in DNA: TGTGCCAGCAGTACCTCCTCCCCTCTTGGGGCCAACGTCCTGACTTTC. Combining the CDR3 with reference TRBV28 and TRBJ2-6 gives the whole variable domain DVKVTQSSRYLVKRTGEKVFLECVQDMDHENMFWYRQDPGLGLRLIYFSYDVKMKEKGDIPEGYSVSREKKERFSLILESASTNQTSMYLCASSTSSPLGANVLTFGAGSRLTVL.

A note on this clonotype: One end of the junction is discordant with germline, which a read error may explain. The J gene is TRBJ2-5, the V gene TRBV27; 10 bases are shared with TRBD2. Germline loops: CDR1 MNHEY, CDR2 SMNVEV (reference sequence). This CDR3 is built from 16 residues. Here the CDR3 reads CASRPGLAPARETRYF. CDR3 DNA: TGTGCCAGCAGACCGGGACTAGCGCCTGCGAGGGAGACCCGGTACTTC.